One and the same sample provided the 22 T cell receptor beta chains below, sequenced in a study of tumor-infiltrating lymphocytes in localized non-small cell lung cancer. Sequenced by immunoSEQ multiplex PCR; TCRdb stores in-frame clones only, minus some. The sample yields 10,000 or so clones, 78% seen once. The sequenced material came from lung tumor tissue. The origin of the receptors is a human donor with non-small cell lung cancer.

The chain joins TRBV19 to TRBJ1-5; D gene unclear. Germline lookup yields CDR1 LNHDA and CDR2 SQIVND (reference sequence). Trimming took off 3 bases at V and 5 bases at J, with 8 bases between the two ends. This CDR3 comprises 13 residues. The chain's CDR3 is CASSITWDQPQHF. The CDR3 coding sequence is TGTGCCAGTAGTATTACCTGGGATCAGCCCCAGCATTTT.

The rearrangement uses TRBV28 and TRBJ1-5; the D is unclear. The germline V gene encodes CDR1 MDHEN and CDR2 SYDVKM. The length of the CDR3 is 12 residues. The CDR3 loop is CAGLTLNQPQHF. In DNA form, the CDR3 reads TGTGCGGGGTTAACCCTCAATCAGCCCCAGCATTTT.

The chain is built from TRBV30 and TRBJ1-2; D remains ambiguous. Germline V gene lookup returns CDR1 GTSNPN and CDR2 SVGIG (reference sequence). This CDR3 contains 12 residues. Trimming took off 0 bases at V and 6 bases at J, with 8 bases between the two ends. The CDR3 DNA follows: TGTGCCTGGAGTGTAACCTCCGATGGCTACACCTTC. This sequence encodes CAWSVTSDGYTF.

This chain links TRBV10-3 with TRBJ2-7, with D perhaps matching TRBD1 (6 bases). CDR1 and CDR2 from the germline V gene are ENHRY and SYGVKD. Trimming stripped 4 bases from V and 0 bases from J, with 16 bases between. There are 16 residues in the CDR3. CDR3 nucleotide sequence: TGTGCCATCAGTGGCAACCGGGACACCGACTCCTACGAGCAGTACTTC. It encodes CAISGNRDTDSYEQYF.

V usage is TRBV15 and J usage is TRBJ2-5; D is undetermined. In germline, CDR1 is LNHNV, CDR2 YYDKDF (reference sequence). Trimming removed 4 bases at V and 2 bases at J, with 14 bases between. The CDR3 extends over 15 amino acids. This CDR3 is CATSTDPLRQETQYF. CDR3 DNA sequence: TGTGCCACCAGCACGGACCCCCTGAGACAAGAGACCCAGTACTTC.

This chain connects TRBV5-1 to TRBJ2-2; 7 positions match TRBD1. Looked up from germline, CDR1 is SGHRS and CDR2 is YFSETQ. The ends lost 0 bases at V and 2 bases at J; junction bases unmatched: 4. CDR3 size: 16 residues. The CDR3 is CASSLGGTANTGELFF. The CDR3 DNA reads TGCGCCAGCAGCTTGGGGGGGACAGCCAACACCGGGGAGCTGTTTTTT.

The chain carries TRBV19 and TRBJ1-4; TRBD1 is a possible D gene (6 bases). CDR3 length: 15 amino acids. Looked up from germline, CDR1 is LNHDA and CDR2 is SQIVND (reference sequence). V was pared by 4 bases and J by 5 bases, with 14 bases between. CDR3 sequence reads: CASSTQQGSNEKLFF. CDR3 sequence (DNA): TGTGCCAGTAGTACCCAACAGGGTTCAAATGAAAAACTGTTTTTT.

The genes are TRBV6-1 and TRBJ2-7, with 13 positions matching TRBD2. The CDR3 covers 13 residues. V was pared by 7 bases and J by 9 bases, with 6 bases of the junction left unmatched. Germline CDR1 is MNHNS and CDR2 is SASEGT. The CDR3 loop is CASNGLAGARQYF. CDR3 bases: TGTGCCAGCAATGGACTAGCGGGGGCGCGGCAGTACTTC.

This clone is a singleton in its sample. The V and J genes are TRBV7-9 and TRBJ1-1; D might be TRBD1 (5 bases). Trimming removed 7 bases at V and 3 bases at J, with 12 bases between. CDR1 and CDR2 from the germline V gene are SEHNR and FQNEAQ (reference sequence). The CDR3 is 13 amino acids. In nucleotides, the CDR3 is TGTGCCAGCACCTCAGGGTTTTACACTGAAGCTTTCTTT. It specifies CASTSGFYTEAFF.

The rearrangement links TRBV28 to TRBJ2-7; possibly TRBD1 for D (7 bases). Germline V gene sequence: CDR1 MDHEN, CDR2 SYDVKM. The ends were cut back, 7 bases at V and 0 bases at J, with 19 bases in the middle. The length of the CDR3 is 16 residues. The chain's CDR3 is CASTGRGRLSSYEQYF. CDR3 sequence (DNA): TGTGCCAGCACCGGCAGGGGGAGGCTGAGCTCCTACGAGCAGTACTTC.

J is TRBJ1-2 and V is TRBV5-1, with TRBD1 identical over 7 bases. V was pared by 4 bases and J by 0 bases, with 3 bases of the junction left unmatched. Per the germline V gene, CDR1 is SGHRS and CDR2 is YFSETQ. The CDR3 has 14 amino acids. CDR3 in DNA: TGCGCCAGCAGCCCGGACAGGCCTAACTATGGCTACACCTTC. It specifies CASSPDRPNYGYTF. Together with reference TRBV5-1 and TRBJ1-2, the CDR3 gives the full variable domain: KAGVTQTPRYLIKTRGQQVTLSCSPISGHRSVSWYQQTPGQGLQFLFEYFSETQRNKGNFPGRFSGRQFSNSRSEMNVSTLELGDSALYLCASSPDRPNYGYTFGSGTRLTVV.

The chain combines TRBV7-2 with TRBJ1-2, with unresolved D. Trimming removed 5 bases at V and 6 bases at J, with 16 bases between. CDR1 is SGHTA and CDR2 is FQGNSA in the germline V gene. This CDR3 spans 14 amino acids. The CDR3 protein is CASSEQLHGHGYTF. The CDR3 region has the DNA TGTGCCAGCAGCGAACAGCTACACGGCCATGGCTACACCTTC.

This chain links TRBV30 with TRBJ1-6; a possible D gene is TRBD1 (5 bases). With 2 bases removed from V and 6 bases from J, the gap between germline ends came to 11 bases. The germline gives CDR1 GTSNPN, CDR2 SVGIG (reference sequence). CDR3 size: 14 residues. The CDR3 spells CAWSWGGGNSPLHF. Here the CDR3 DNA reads TGTGCCTGGAGTTGGGGTGGGGGTAATTCACCCCTCCACTTT.

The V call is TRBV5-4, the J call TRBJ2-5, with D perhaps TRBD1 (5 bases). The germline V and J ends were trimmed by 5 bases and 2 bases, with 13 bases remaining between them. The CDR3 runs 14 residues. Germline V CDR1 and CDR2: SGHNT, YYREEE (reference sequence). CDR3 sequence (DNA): TGTGCCAGCAGAATTGACAGCTTACAAGAGACCCAGTACTTC. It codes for CASRIDSLQETQYF.

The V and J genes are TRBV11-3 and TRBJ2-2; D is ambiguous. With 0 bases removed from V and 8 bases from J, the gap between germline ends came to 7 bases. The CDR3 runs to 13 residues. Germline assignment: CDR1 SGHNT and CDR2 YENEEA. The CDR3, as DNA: TGTGCCAGCAGCTTAGATTGGTCAGGGGAGCTGTTTTTT. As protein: CASSLDWSGELFF. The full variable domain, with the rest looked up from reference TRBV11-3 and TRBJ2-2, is EAGVVQSPRYKIIEKKQPVAFWCNPISGHNTLYWYLQNLGQGPELLIRYENEEAVDDSQLPKDRFSAERLKGVDSTLKIQPAELGDSAVYLCASSLDWSGELFFGEGSRLTVL.

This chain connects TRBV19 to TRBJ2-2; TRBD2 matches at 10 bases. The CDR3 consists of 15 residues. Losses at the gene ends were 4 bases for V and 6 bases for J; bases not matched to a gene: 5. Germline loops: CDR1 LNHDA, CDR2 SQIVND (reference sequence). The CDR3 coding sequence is TGTGCCAGTAGTACGACTAGCGGGTGGTCCGGGGAGCTGTTTTTT. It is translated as CASSTTSGWSGELFF.

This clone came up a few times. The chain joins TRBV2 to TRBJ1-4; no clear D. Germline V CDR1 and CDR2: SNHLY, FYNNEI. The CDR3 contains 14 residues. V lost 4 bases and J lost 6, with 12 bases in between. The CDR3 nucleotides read TGTGCCAGCAGTGCCGGGCTCGGGTATGAAAAACTGTTTTTT. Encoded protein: CASSAGLGYEKLFF.

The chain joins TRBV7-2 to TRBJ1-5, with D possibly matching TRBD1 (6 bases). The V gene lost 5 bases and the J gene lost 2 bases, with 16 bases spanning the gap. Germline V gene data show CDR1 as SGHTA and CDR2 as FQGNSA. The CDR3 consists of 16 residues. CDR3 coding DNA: TGTGCCAGCAGCCCTCGGGGGGCGGGGGGCAATCAGCCCCAGCATTTT. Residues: CASSPRGAGGNQPQHF.

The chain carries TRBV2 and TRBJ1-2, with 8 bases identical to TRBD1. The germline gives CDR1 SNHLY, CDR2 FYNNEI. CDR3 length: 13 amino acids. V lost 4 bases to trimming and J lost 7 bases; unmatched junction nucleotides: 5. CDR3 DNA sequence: TGTGCCAGCAGTGCCCAGGGGGCAGGTGGCTACACCTTC. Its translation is CASSAQGAGGYTF.

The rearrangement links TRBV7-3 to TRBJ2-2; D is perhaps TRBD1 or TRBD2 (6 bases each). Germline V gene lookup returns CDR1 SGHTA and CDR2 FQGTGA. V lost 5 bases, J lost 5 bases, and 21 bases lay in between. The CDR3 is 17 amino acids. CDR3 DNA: TGTGCCAGCAGCACCCCCTCGGGGGCCGCGATGACCGGGGAGCTGTTTTTT. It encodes CASSTPSGAAMTGELFF.

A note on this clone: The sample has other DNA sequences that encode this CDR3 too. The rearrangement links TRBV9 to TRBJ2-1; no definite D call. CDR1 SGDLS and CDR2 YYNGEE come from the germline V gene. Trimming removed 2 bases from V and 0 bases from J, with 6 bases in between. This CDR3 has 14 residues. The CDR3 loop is CASSVGISYNEQFF. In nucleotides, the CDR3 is TGTGCCAGCAGCGTCGGTATCTCCTACAATGAGCAGTTCTTC.

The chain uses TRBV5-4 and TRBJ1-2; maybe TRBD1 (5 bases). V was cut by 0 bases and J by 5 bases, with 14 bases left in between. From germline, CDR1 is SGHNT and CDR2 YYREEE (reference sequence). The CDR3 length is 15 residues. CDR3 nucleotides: TGTGCCAGCAGCTTGGAGCTGGGGGTCGGATATGGCTACACCTTC. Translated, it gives CASSLELGVGYGYTF. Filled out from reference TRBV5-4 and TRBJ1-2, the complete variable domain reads ETGVTQSPTHLIKTRGQQVTLRCSSQSGHNTVSWYQQALGQGPQFIFQYYREEENGRGNFPPRFSGLQFPNYSSELNVNALELDDSALYLCASSLELGVGYGYTFGSGTRLTVV.